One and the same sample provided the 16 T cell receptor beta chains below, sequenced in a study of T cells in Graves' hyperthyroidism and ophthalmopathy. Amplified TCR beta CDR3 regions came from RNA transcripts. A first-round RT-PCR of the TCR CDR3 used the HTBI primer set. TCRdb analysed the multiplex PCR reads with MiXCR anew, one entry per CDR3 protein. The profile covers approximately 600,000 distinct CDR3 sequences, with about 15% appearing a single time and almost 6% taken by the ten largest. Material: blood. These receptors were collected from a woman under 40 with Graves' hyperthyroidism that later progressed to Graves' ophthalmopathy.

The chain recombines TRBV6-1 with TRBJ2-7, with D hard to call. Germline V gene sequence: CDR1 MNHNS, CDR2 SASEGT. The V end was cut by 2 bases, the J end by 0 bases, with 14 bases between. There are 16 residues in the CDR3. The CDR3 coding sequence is TGTGCCAGCAGTGAATTTAGTAGGATCAGCTCCTACGAGCAGTACTTC. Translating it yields CASSEFSRISSYEQYF.

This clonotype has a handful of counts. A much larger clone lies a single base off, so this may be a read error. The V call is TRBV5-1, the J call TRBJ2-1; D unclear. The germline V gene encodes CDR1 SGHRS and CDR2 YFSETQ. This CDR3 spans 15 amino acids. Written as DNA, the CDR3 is TGCGCCAGCACCCCCGGAACCTTGAACTACAATGAGCAGTCCTTC. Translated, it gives CASTPGTLNYNEQSF.

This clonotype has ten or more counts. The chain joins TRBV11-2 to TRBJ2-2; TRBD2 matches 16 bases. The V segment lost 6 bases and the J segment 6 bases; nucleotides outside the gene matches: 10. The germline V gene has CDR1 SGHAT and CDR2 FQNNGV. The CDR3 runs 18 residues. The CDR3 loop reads CASSPSGTSGRAPGELFF. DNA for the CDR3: TGTGCCAGCAGTCCATCCGGGACTAGCGGGAGGGCGCCCGGGGAGCTGTTTTTT.

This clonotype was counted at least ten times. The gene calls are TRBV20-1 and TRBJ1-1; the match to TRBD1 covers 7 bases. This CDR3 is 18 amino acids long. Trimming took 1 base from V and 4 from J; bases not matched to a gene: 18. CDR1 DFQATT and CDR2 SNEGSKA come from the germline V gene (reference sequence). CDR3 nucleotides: TGCAGTGCTAGAGTCCAGGGGGGAACTGGCGGGGTGGGCACTGAAGCTTTCTTT. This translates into CSARVQGGTGGVGTEAFF.

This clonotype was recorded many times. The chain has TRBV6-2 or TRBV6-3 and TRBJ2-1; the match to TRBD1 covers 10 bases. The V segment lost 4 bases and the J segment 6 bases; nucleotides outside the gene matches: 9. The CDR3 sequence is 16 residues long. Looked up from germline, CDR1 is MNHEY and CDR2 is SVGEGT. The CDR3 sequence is CASSSFRDRGFNEQFF. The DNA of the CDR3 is TGTGCCAGCAGTTCCTTCCGGGACAGGGGCTTCAATGAGCAGTTCTTC.

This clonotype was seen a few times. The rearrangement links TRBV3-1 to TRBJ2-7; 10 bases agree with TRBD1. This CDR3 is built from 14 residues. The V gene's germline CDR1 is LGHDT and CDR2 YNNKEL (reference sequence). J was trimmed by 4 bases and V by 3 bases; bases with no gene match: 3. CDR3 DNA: TGTGCCAGCAGCCAGGACAGGGGGAGGTACGAGCAGTACTTC. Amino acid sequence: CASSQDRGRYEQYF.

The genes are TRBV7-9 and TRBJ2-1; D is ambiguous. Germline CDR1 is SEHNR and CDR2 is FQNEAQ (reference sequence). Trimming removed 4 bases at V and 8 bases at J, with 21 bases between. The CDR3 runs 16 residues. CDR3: CASSYRPVTLGDEQFF. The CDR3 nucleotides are TGTGCCAGCAGCTACCGCCCGGTTACGCTTGGGGATGAGCAGTTCTTC.

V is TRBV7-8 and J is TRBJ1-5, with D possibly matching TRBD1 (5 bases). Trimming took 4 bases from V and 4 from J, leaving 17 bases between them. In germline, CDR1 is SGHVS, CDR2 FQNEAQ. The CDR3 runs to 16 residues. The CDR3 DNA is TGTGCCAGCAGCTCTTATTCCGGGACTCCTAATCAGCCCCAGCATTTT. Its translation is CASSSYSGTPNQPQHF.

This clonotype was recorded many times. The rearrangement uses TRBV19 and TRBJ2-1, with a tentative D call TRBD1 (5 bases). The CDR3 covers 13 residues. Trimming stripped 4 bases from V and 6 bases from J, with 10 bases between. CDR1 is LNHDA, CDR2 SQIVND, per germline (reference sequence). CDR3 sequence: CASSTGQANEQFF. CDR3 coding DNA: TGTGCCAGTAGTACAGGGCAGGCCAATGAGCAGTTCTTC. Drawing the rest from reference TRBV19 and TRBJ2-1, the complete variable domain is DGGITQSPKYLFRKEGQNVTLSCEQNLNHDAMYWYRQDPGQGLRLIYYSQIVNDFQKGDIAEGYSVSREKKESFPLTVTSAQKNPTAFYLCASSTGQANEQFFGPGTRLTVL.

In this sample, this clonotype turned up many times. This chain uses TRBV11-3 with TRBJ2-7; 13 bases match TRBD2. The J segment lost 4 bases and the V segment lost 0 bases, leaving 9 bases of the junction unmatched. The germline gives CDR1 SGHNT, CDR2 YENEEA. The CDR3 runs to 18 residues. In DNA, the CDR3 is TGTGCCAGCAGCTTAGAGGGCTACGGGACTAGCGGGAAGTACGAGCAGTACTTC. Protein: CASSLEGYGTSGKYEQYF.

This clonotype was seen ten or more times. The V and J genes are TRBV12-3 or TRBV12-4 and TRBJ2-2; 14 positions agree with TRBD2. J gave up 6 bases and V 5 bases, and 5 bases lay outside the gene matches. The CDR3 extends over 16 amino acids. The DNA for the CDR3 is TGTGCCAGCAGTCTACCGGGACTAGCGGGAGCCGGGGAGCTGTTTTTT. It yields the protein CASSLPGLAGAGELFF.

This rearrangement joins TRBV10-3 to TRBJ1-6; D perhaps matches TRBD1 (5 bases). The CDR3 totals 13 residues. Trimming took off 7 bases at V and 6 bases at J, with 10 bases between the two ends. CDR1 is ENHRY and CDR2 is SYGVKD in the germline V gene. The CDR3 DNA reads TGTGCCATCACCGGGGCAGTTAATTCACCCCTCCACTTT. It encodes CAITGAVNSPLHF.

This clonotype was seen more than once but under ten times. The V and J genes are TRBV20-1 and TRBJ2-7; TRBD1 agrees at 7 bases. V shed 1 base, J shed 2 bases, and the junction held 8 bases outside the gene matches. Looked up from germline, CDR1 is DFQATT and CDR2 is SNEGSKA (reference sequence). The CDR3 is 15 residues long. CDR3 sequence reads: CSARALTGAAYEQYF. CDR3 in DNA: TGCAGTGCTAGAGCGCTAACAGGGGCGGCCTACGAGCAGTACTTC.

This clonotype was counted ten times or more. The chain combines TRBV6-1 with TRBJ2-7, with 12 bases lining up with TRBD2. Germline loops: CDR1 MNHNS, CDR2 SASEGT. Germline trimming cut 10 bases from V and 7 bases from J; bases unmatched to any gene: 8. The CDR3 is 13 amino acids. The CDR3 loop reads CATQGLAGGEQYF. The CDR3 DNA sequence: TGTGCCACCCAGGGACTAGCGGGTGGTGAGCAGTACTTC.

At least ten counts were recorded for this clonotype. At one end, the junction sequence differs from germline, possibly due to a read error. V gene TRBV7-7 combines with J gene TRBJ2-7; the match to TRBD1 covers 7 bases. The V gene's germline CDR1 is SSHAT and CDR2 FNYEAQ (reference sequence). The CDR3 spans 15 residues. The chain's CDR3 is CASSSGTDSRYEQYF. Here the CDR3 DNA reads TGTGCTAGCAGCTCCGGGACAGACTCCCGCTACGAGCAGTACTTC.

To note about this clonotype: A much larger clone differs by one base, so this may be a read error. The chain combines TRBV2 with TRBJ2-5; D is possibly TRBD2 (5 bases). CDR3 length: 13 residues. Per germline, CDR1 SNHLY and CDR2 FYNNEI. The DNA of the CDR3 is TGTGTCAGCAGTGAAGGAGGCAAAGAGACCCAGTACTTC. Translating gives CVSSEGGKETQYF.